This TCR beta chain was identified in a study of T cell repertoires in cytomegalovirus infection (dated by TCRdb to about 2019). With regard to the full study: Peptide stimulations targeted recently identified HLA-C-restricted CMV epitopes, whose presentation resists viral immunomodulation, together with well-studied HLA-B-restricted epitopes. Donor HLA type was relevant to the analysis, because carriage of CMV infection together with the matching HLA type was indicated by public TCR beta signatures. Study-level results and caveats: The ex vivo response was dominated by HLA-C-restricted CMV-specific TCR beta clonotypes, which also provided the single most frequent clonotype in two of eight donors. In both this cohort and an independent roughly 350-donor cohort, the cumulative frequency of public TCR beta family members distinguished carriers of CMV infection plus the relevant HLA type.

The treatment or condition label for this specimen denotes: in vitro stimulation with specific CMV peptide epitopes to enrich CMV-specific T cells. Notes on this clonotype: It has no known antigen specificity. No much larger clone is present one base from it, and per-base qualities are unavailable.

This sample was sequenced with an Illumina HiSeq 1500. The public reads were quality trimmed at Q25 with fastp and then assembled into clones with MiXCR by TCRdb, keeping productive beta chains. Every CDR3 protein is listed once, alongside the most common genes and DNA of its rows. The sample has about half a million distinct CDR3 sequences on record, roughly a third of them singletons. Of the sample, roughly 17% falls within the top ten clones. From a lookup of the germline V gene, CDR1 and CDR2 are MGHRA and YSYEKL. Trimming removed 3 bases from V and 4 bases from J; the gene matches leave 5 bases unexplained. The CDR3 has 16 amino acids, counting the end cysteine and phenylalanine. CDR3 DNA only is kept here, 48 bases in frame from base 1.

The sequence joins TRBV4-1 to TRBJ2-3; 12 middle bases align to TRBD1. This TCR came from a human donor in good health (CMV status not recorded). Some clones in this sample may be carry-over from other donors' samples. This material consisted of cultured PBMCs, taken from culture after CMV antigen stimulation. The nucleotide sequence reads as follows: TGCGCCAGCAGCCACCCGGGACAGGGGGCCTCAGATACGCAGTATTTT. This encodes CASSHPGQGASDTQYF.